A single sample gave rise to the 25 T cell receptor beta chains below, sequenced in a study of tumor-infiltrating lymphocytes in primary liver carcinoma. TCR beta cDNA was made from 450 to 500 ng total RNA with a constant-region primer. Investigators got TCR beta libraries out of three nested multiplex PCR rounds, done with slightly modified ARM-PCR. Use of TRBV1-TRBV30 forward primers with a C-beta reverse primer characterized the first two PCR rounds, which lasted about 10 cycles each. TCRdb re-called the multiplex PCR reads through MiXCR, storing one row per CDR3 protein. The sample contains 310,000 or so distinct CDR3 sequences, around 50% of which appear only once. Unsorted whole blood yielded the blood RNA, and germline DNA was also extracted. Material: peripheral blood. These receptors were taken from a woman aged 25 to 39 with primary liver carcinoma and hepatitis B virus infection.

Comment on this clonotype: Germline is not matched at one junction end, which may reflect a read error. The chain uses TRBV13 and TRBJ2-1; 9 bases are a match to TRBD2. Looked up from germline, CDR1 is PRHDT and CDR2 is FYEKMQ (reference sequence). This CDR3 is 17 amino acids long. The CDR3 sequence is CVSSLAGVWGGLNEQFF. DNA for the CDR3: TGTGTCAGCAGCTTAGCGGGAGTATGGGGAGGGTTAAATGAGCAGTTCTTC.

A note on this clonotype: The CDR3 end shows no conserved phenylalanine or tryptophan, and so a read error is likely. This chain joins TRBV5-1 and TRBJ2-5; D unresolved. This CDR3 region has 16 residues. V was pared by 2 bases and J by 2 bases, with 16 bases between. Germline values: CDR1 SGHRS, CDR2 YFSETQ. DNA of the CDR3: TGCGCCAGCAGCTTCCAAACGACGACGCGGCAAGAGACCCAGTACCTC. The encoded protein is CASSFQTTTRQETQYL.

This clonotype was observed a handful of times. The gene calls are TRBV7-9 and TRBJ1-1; no definite D call. CDR1 and CDR2 (germline): SEHNR, FQNEAQ (reference sequence). The CDR3 extends over 13 amino acids. The V and J ends lost 5 bases and 0 bases respectively, with 7 bases between them. CDR3 loop: CASSPHMNTEAFF. In DNA, the CDR3 is TGTGCCAGCAGCCCTCACATGAACACTGAAGCTTTCTTT.

The chain combines TRBV2 with TRBJ1-1; D possibly corresponds to TRBD1 (6 bases). CDR1 is SNHLY and CDR2 is FYNNEI in the germline V gene. There are 10 residues in the CDR3. Trimming removed 10 bases from V and 10 bases from J, with 13 bases in between. The CDR3 spells CAIQGKGAFF. CDR3 DNA: TGTGCCATACAGGGAAAGGGAGCTTTCTTT. The full variable domain, completed using reference TRBV2 and TRBJ1-1, is EPEVTQTPSHQVTQMGQEVILRCVPISNHLYFYWYRQILGQKVEFLVSFYNNEISEKSEIFDDQFSVERPDGSNFTLKIRSTKLEDSAMYFCAIQGKGAFFGQGTRLTVV.

This clonotype was seen at least ten times. This sequence joins TRBV6-2 or TRBV6-3 and TRBJ2-3, with D unclear. The CDR3 is 12 residues long. Germline CDR1 reads MNHEY; CDR2 reads SVGEGT. Trimming removed 7 bases at V and 5 bases at J, with 10 bases between. In nucleotides, the CDR3 is TGTGCCAGCACTAGTTACGGAGATACGCAGTATTTT. This gives the protein CASTSYGDTQYF.

The V call is TRBV6-2 or TRBV6-3, the J call TRBJ2-1, with D perhaps matching TRBD1 or TRBD2 (5 bases each). V shed 0 bases and J shed 7 bases, with 16 bases lying between them. Germline V lookup: CDR1 MNHEY, CDR2 SVGEGT. This CDR3 is built from 16 residues. The DNA for the CDR3 is TGTGCCAGCAGTTACTCTAGCAGGGAGTTCACGAATGAGCAGTTCTTC. It yields the protein CASSYSSREFTNEQFF.

To note about this clonotype: Relative to the germline gene, one junction end is altered; a read error may explain this. This chain uses TRBV11-2 with TRBJ2-2; D is tentatively TRBD1 or TRBD2 (5 bases each). Per the germline V gene, CDR1 is SGHAT and CDR2 is FQNNGV. This CDR3 region has 17 residues. The CDR3 nucleotides read TGTGCCAGCAGCTTAGTCGCAGGGACCCCGAACACCGGGGAGCCGCTTTTT. Amino acids: CASSLVAGTPNTGEPLF.

Regarding this clonotype: This may be a read error: a much more frequent sequence differs by one nucleotide. The V gene is TRBV6-1, the J gene TRBJ2-7; the match to TRBD1 covers 9 bases. This CDR3 has 14 residues. Germline V gene sequence: CDR1 MNHNS, CDR2 SASEGT. The ends lost 7 bases at V and 6 bases at J; junction bases unmatched: 10. The CDR3 coding sequence is TGTGCCAGCACCGCACAGGACAGGGGTGGCGAGCAGTACTTC. The encoded protein is CASTAQDRGGEQYF.

The V call is TRBV7-2, the J call TRBJ2-1; possibly TRBD2 for D (5 bases). This CDR3 is 16 amino acids long. Germline CDR1 is SGHTA and CDR2 is FQGNSA. Trimming left V 1 base short and J 6 bases short, with 16 bases between. CDR3 DNA: TGTGCCAGCAGCTTAGGGAAACGGGGAGCTTGCAATGAGCAGTTCTTC. As protein: CASSLGKRGACNEQFF.

As to this clonotype: It may be a read error: a sequence one base away is much more abundant. The chain is built from TRBV29-1 and TRBJ2-1; D unresolved. This CDR3 is 13 amino acids long. The germline V gene has CDR1 SQVTM and CDR2 ANQGSEA. The CDR3 nucleotides read TGCAGCGCCCGACCTCCTCTGAGGAATGAGCACTTCTTC. This translates into CSARPPLRNEHFF.

As regards this clonotype: This could be a read error, since a much larger clone is one nucleotide away. The chain couples TRBV12-3 or TRBV12-4 to TRBJ2-7; D is perhaps TRBD1 (6 bases). The CDR3 length is 13 residues. Trimming took off 4 bases at V and 4 bases at J, with 11 bases between the two ends. In DNA form, the CDR3 reads TGTGCCAGCAGTTGGGACAAGGGGTACGAGCAGTACTTC. It codes for CASSWDKGYEQYF.

This clonotype was seen a handful of times. The chain carries TRBV6-5 and TRBJ1-1, with TRBD1 matching 7 bases. Germline CDR1 is MNHEY and CDR2 is SVGAGI. The J segment lost 6 bases and the V segment lost 2 bases, leaving 9 bases of the junction unmatched. The CDR3 consists of 15 residues. The CDR3 reads CASSYLPGGAAEAFF. The DNA of the CDR3 is TGTGCCAGCAGTTACCTTCCAGGGGGAGCGGCTGAAGCTTTCTTT.

This clonotype was found a few times. The chain recombines TRBV30 with TRBJ1-1; D gene uncertain. CDR1 and CDR2 (germline): GTSNPN, SVGIG (reference sequence). Trimming cost V 4 bases and J 1 base, with 10 bases left between them. The length of the CDR3 is 13 residues. The CDR3 DNA follows: TGTGCCTGGACGCAGCAGGAGAACACTGAAGCTTTCTTT. Protein sequence: CAWTQQENTEAFF.

With regard to this clonotype: Since a much larger clone is just one base distant, this may be a read error. CDR3 sequence (DNA): TGTGCCAGCAGCTTGGCCGTCGGCGGAGGGAGCACAGATACGCAGTATTTT. Translation: CASSLAVGGGSTDTQYF. V usage is TRBV5-4 and J usage is TRBJ2-3, with a tentative D call TRBD2 (6 bases). Germline V CDR1 and CDR2: SGHNT, YYREEE (reference sequence). With 0 bases removed from V and 0 bases from J, the gap between germline ends came to 14 bases. The CDR3 runs to 17 residues.

This clonotype was picked up one time. V usage is TRBV4-2 and J usage is TRBJ2-4; D not resolved. Between the trimmed V and J ends, which lost 4 bases and 2 bases, there was a span of 15 bases. The CDR3 contains 16 residues. The germline V gene has CDR1 LGHNA and CDR2 YNFKEQ. CDR3 loop: CASSLAPVGSKNIQYF. The CDR3 DNA reads TGTGCCAGCAGCCTAGCTCCAGTGGGATCCAAAAACATTCAGTACTTC.

Concerning this clonotype itself: A much larger clone sits a single nucleotide away, making a read error possible. The chain couples TRBV6-2 or TRBV6-3 to TRBJ1-1, with D uncertain. Germline V gene lookup returns CDR1 MNHEY and CDR2 SVGEGT. This CDR3 has 13 amino acids. CDR3 residues: CASRYSRNTEAFF. The CDR3 DNA follows: TGTGCCAGCAGGTACTCTCGGAACACTGAAGCTTTCTTT.

A few counts support this clonotype. V is TRBV5-1 and J is TRBJ1-1, with 10 bases that match TRBD1. The trim removed 5 bases at V and 5 bases at J, leaving 6 bases unmatched. Per germline, CDR1 SGHRS and CDR2 YFSETQ. This CDR3 is built from 14 residues. The CDR3 region has the DNA TGCGCCAGCAGGATGACAGGGGGCGGAACTGAAGCTTTCTTT. Translation: CASRMTGGGTEAFF.

In regard to this clonotype: This could be a read error, since a much larger clone is one nucleotide away. This sequence joins TRBV29-1 and TRBJ2-3; 7 bases are a match to TRBD2. Trimming cost V 8 bases and J 3 bases; bases outside gene matches: 29. The germline CDR1 and CDR2 sequences are SQVTM and ANQGSEA. This CDR3 has 20 amino acids. For the CDR3, the DNA is TGCAGCATACTACGAAGGAGTATTTCTCTAGCGGAAGGAGTTACAGATACGCAGTATTTT. It encodes CSILRRSISLAEGVTDTQYF.

This clonotype is a singleton in its sample. Given a much more abundant clone one base away, this may be a read error. V gene TRBV4-2 combines with J gene TRBJ2-6; D is uncertain. The V end was cut by 4 bases, the J end by 3 bases, with 16 bases between. The germline V gene encodes CDR1 LGHNA and CDR2 YNFKEQ. The CDR3 has 17 residues. The CDR3 loop reads CASSPTTNSGGANVLTF. As DNA, the CDR3 is TGTGCCAGCAGCCCCACAACAAACTCTGGTGGGGCCAACGTCCTGACTTTC.

The chain links TRBV11-2 to TRBJ2-7; D remains unclear. Trimming pared 0 bases from V and 5 bases from J, leaving 23 bases between. Germline V gene sequence: CDR1 SGHAT, CDR2 FQNNGV. This CDR3 contains 18 residues. This chain's CDR3 is CASSLEARARRAPNEQYF. CDR3 bases: TGTGCCAGCAGCTTAGAGGCCAGAGCACGCCGGGCCCCCAACGAGCAGTACTTC.

The chain couples TRBV7-2 to TRBJ2-5; 8 bases are shared with TRBD2. In germline, CDR1 is SGHTA, CDR2 FQGNSA. The CDR3 loop spans 15 amino acids. With V trimmed by 6 bases and J by 1 base, 7 bases remained unmatched. The CDR3 loop reads CASSPSTSVQETQYF. The CDR3 region has the DNA TGTGCCAGCAGTCCATCGACTAGCGTCCAAGAGACCCAGTACTTC.

V is TRBV19 and J is TRBJ2-1; D gene unclear. With 3 bases removed from V and 1 base from J, the gap between germline ends came to 7 bases. Germline V CDR1 and CDR2: LNHDA, SQIVND (reference sequence). The CDR3 is made up of 14 amino acids. The DNA for the CDR3 is TGTGCCAGTAGTATTTCAGTTTCCTACAATGAGCAGTTCTTC. Translating gives CASSISVSYNEQFF.

Comments on this clonotype: A much larger clone differs by one base, so this may be a read error. The J gene is TRBJ2-1, the V gene TRBV29-1; 12 bases are a match to TRBD2. This CDR3 spans 16 amino acids. Germline-derived CDR1 and CDR2 are SQVTM and ANQGSEA. The CDR3 DNA sequence: TGCAGCCTTGAAACTAGCGGGGGGTCCTCCTACAATGAGCAGTTCTTC. Its translation: CSLETSGGSSYNEQFF.

With regard to this clonotype: One end of the junction varies from germline; a read error may be responsible. The chain carries TRBV4-1 and TRBJ2-6; D may be TRBD1 or TRBD2 (6 bases each). CDR1 is MGHRA and CDR2 is YSYEKL in the germline V gene. The CDR3 spans 20 residues. For the CDR3, the DNA is TGCGCCAGCAGCCGGAGGGGAACCGGGACACCTGACTCTGGGGCCAACGTCATGACTTTC. The encoded protein is CASSRRGTGTPDSGANVMTF.

This clonotype was counted once. It may be a read error: a sequence one base away is much more abundant. The gene calls are TRBV6-5 and TRBJ2-2, with D perhaps TRBD2 (6 bases). The V gene lost 7 bases and the J gene lost 0 bases, with 15 bases spanning the gap. The CDR3 runs to 16 residues. From germline, CDR1 is MNHEY and CDR2 SVGAGI. The CDR3 is CASMDYPFANTGELFF. The CDR3 region has the DNA TGTGCCAGCATGGACTATCCGTTCGCGAACACCGGGGAGCTGTTTTTT.